This is a list of T cell receptor beta chains from one sample in a study of T cells after yellow fever vaccination. TCRdb redid the calling of the 5' RACE reads with MiXCR, one entry per CDR3 protein. The sample gives hundreds of thousands of distinct CDR3 sequences, about 4% of which show up once; around 24% is in the top ten. The sample was PBMCs, taken 5 days after the yellow fever booster vaccination. These receptors all stem from a young man who received the YFV17D yellow fever vaccine. The CDR3 runs from the conserved cysteine through the conserved F or W. D genes are given only for firm matches. Some rows mark clone size as missing; the rest say once, few, many or name a class of expanded clone.

CDR3 DNA: TGTGCCAGCAGCTCGTTGCCCCTTGAGACCCAGTACTTC; CDR3 protein: CASSSLPLETQYF; V gene: TRBV7-3; D gene: -; J gene: TRBJ2-5; clone size: -
CDR3 DNA: TGCAGCGTTGAAGATCTGGCCACTAAAGAGACCCAGTACTTC; CDR3 protein: CSVEDLATKETQYF; V gene: TRBV29-1; D gene: -; J gene: TRBJ2-5; clone size: -
CDR3 DNA: TGCAGCGTTGAAGAAAGCGGGGGGACATACAATGAGCAGTTCTTC; CDR3 protein: CSVEESGGTYNEQFF; V gene: TRBV29-1; D gene: TRBD2; J gene: TRBJ2-1; clone size: few
CDR3 DNA: TGCGCCAGCAGCCAAGATTTAATTACCGGGACGGCTTCCTACGAGCAGTACTTC; CDR3 protein: CASSQDLITGTASYEQYF; V gene: TRBV4-3; D gene: -; J gene: TRBJ2-7; clone size: many
CDR3 DNA: TGCAGCGTTGAACCGAACACTGAAGCTTTCTTT; CDR3 protein: CSVEPNTEAFF; V gene: TRBV29-1; D gene: -; J gene: TRBJ1-1; clone size: few
CDR3 DNA: TGTGCCAGCAAACGGGACAGGGAAATCACCGGGGAGCTGTTTTTT; CDR3 protein: CASKRDREITGELFF; V gene: TRBV2; D gene: TRBD1; J gene: TRBJ2-2; clone size: -
CDR3 DNA: TGTGCCAGCCGGCCACCGGAGGCGGCTAATGAAAAACTGTTTTTT; CDR3 protein: CASRPPEAANEKLFF; V gene: TRBV19; D gene: -; J gene: TRBJ1-4; clone size: -
CDR3 DNA: TGTGCCAGCAGACCAACCGGGACACTGAGCGGAGATACGCAGTATTTT; CDR3 protein: CASRPTGTLSGDTQYF; V gene: TRBV6-2/TRBV6-3; D gene: -; J gene: TRBJ2-3; clone size: -
CDR3 DNA: TGTGCCAGCAGCCAAGGCAGGGGGAGACATGGCTACACCTTC; CDR3 protein: CASSQGRGRHGYTF; V gene: TRBV14; D gene: TRBD1; J gene: TRBJ1-2; clone size: -
CDR3 DNA: TGCAGCGTCCGGACGGTGAATGGCTACACCTTC; CDR3 protein: CSVRTVNGYTF; V gene: TRBV29-1; D gene: -; J gene: TRBJ1-2; clone size: many
CDR3 DNA: TGTGCCAGCAGTGGGGAAGGCTATGGCTACACCTTC; CDR3 protein: CASSGEGYGYTF; V gene: TRBV2; D gene: -; J gene: TRBJ1-2; clone size: few
CDR3 DNA: TGTGCCAGCAAGCCAAGTTCAACTAATGAAAAACTGTTTTTT; CDR3 protein: CASKPSSTNEKLFF; V gene: TRBV6-5; D gene: -; J gene: TRBJ1-4; clone size: many
CDR3 DNA: TGCGCCAGCAGTGTGTCCCGAGCGAGAGGGAATGAGCAGTTCTTC; CDR3 protein: CASSVSRARGNEQFF; V gene: TRBV10-1; D gene: -; J gene: TRBJ2-1; clone size: few
CDR3 DNA: TGTGCCAGCACCCTGGGAGGGTTGAGCTCCTACGAGCAGTACTTC; CDR3 protein: CASTLGGLSSYEQYF; V gene: TRBV12-3/TRBV12-4; D gene: TRBD2; J gene: TRBJ2-7; clone size: few
CDR3 DNA: TGCAGTGCTAGAGACGGGAAGGGAGGCTACACCTTC; CDR3 protein: CSARDGKGGYTF; V gene: TRBV20-1; D gene: -; J gene: TRBJ1-2; clone size: -
CDR3 DNA: TGTGCCAGCATCAGGACTAGTTCTACAGATACGCAGTATTTT; CDR3 protein: CASIRTSSTDTQYF; V gene: TRBV7-2; D gene: TRBD2; J gene: TRBJ2-3; clone size: many
CDR3 DNA: TGTGCCATCAGTGACTCAGCGGGGGACGCCTACAATGAGCAGTTCTTC; CDR3 protein: CAISDSAGDAYNEQFF; V gene: TRBV10-3; D gene: TRBD2; J gene: TRBJ2-1; clone size: few
CDR3 DNA: TGTGCCACCAGCAGAGATAGGGCGAATACGCAGTATTTT; CDR3 protein: CATSRDRANTQYF; V gene: TRBV15; D gene: -; J gene: TRBJ2-3; clone size: many
CDR3 DNA: TGTGCCAGCAGCTTAGGGGCCATCAGGGAGCTGTTTTTT; CDR3 protein: CASSLGAIRELFF; V gene: TRBV7-9; D gene: -; J gene: TRBJ2-2; clone size: many
CDR3 DNA: TGTGCCAGCAGCCTTGCGGGCTCGAACCATGAGCAGTTCTTC; CDR3 protein: CASSLAGSNHEQFF; V gene: TRBV27; D gene: -; J gene: TRBJ2-1; clone size: -
CDR3 DNA: TGTGCCTCTGGCAGGGACTACTCTGGAAACACCATATATTTT; CDR3 protein: CASGRDYSGNTIYF; V gene: TRBV10-3; D gene: -; J gene: TRBJ1-3; clone size: few
CDR3 DNA: TGCGCCAGCAGCCAAGCGAGGGGGGGACTAGCCAAAAACATTCAGTACTTC; CDR3 protein: CASSQARGGLAKNIQYF; V gene: TRBV4-3; D gene: -; J gene: TRBJ2-4; clone size: -
CDR3 DNA: TGTGCCATCGTAGCAGAGGGGCAGGGAGGCGCTAACTATGGCTACACCTTC; CDR3 protein: CAIVAEGQGGANYGYTF; V gene: TRBV10-3; D gene: -; J gene: TRBJ1-2; clone size: -
CDR3 DNA: TGTGCCAGCAGTTTATCCCACGTCGGAAACACCATATATTTT; CDR3 protein: CASSLSHVGNTIYF; V gene: TRBV28; D gene: -; J gene: TRBJ1-3; clone size: many
CDR3 DNA: TGCGCCAGCTCCGGGACTAGCGGGGGGGCCTCCGGGGAGCTGTTTTTT; CDR3 protein: CASSGTSGGASGELFF; V gene: TRBV10-2; D gene: TRBD2; J gene: TRBJ2-2; clone size: -
CDR3 DNA: TGTGCCAGCAGCACCCAAGGCGGACAGGGTATGGAGACCCAGTACTTC; CDR3 protein: CASSTQGGQGMETQYF; V gene: TRBV13; D gene: TRBD1; J gene: TRBJ2-5; clone size: -
CDR3 DNA: TGTGCCAGCAGCCGAGGCCGCTCCCTCCAAGAGACCCAGTACTTC; CDR3 protein: CASSRGRSLQETQYF; V gene: TRBV11-3; D gene: -; J gene: TRBJ2-5; clone size: -
CDR3 DNA: TGCAGCGTTGAAGCCCCTCGGGGCCTCCGAGAGACCCAGTACTTC; CDR3 protein: CSVEAPRGLRETQYF; V gene: TRBV29-1; D gene: -; J gene: TRBJ2-5; clone size: many
CDR3 DNA: TGCGCCAGCAGCCCGCCGCCGACCGGGGAGCTGTTTTTT; CDR3 protein: CASSPPPTGELFF; V gene: TRBV5-1; D gene: -; J gene: TRBJ2-2; clone size: -
CDR3 DNA: TGTGCCAGCAGTTTGTACTCCGGGGAGCTGTTTTTT; CDR3 protein: CASSLYSGELFF; V gene: TRBV12-3/TRBV12-4; D gene: -; J gene: TRBJ2-2; clone size: -
CDR3 DNA: TGTGCCAGTAGTATAGAACACGGACTTACTGAAGCTTTCTTT; CDR3 protein: CASSIEHGLTEAFF; V gene: TRBV19; D gene: -; J gene: TRBJ1-1; clone size: few
CDR3 DNA: TGCGCCAGCAGCTTGGCGGGGTCCACCGGGGAGCTGTTTTTT; CDR3 protein: CASSLAGSTGELFF; V gene: TRBV5-1; D gene: -; J gene: TRBJ2-2; clone size: many
CDR3 DNA: TGTGCCAGCAGTGTTGGACAGGGCCTAAAAGAGACCCAGTACTTC; CDR3 protein: CASSVGQGLKETQYF; V gene: TRBV6-1; D gene: TRBD1; J gene: TRBJ2-5; clone size: many
CDR3 DNA: TGTGCCAGCAGCTCGGGACAGGGAATCGGGAATGAGCAGTTCTTC; CDR3 protein: CASSSGQGIGNEQFF; V gene: TRBV7-9; D gene: TRBD1; J gene: TRBJ2-1; clone size: many
CDR3 DNA: TGTGCCAGCAGCTTGACCGGACTAGCGGGCAATGAGCAGTTCTTC; CDR3 protein: CASSLTGLAGNEQFF; V gene: TRBV5-6; D gene: TRBD2; J gene: TRBJ2-1; clone size: -
CDR3 DNA: TGCGCCAGCAGCCAAACAGGGGGCTCACCCCTCCACTTT; CDR3 protein: CASSQTGGSPLHF; V gene: TRBV4-1; D gene: TRBD1; J gene: TRBJ1-6; clone size: few
CDR3 DNA: TGCAGCGTCTTACAGGGGGCAGATACGCAGTATTTT; CDR3 protein: CSVLQGADTQYF; V gene: TRBV29-1; D gene: TRBD1; J gene: TRBJ2-3; clone size: many
CDR3 DNA: TGTGCCAGCAGTTGGGGCGGGGGTGAGCAGTACTTC; CDR3 protein: CASSWGGGEQYF; V gene: TRBV7-9; D gene: TRBD2; J gene: TRBJ2-7; clone size: -
CDR3 DNA: TGTGCCAGCAGCTTAAATCGCCCGGGACTAGCGGGAGATACGCAGTATTTT; CDR3 protein: CASSLNRPGLAGDTQYF; V gene: TRBV7-3; D gene: TRBD2; J gene: TRBJ2-3; clone size: -
CDR3 DNA: TGTGCCAGCAGTGGGTCTATTGGTGAGCAGTTCTTC; CDR3 protein: CASSGSIGEQFF; V gene: TRBV2; D gene: -; J gene: TRBJ2-1; clone size: -
CDR3 DNA: TGTGCCACCAGCAGAGACAGGGACGGGAACACTGAAGCTTTCTTT; CDR3 protein: CATSRDRDGNTEAFF; V gene: TRBV15; D gene: -; J gene: TRBJ1-1; clone size: few
CDR3 DNA: TGCAGTGCCGAAACTGAAGGGACAGGGTTCTACATTCAGTACTTC; CDR3 protein: CSAETEGTGFYIQYF; V gene: TRBV20-1; D gene: TRBD1; J gene: TRBJ2-4; clone size: -
CDR3 DNA: TGTGCCAGCAGTTCTTACAGGGGGCTCGCCACCGGGGAGCTGTTTTTT; CDR3 protein: CASSSYRGLATGELFF; V gene: TRBV7-3; D gene: TRBD1; J gene: TRBJ2-2; clone size: -
CDR3 DNA: TGTGCCAGCAGCCAGGGACAGGGGAACTCACCCCTCCACTTT; CDR3 protein: CASSQGQGNSPLHF; V gene: TRBV6-2/TRBV6-3; D gene: TRBD1; J gene: TRBJ1-6; clone size: many
CDR3 DNA: TGTGCCAGCAGTTTCTCAGGGCAAAATCAGCCCCAGCATTTT; CDR3 protein: CASSFSGQNQPQHF; V gene: TRBV27; D gene: -; J gene: TRBJ1-5; clone size: few
CDR3 DNA: TGTGCCAGCGGGGTGGAGACCCAGTACTTC; CDR3 protein: CASGVETQYF; V gene: TRBV6-1; D gene: -; J gene: TRBJ2-5; clone size: -
CDR3 DNA: TGTGCCAGCAGGGGGACAGGGGTCCAGCATTTT; CDR3 protein: CASRGTGVQHF; V gene: TRBV6-6; D gene: TRBD1; J gene: TRBJ1-5; clone size: few
CDR3 DNA: TGTGCCAGCAGCGAAGCGGGAAGAGGGTACAATGAGCAGTTCTTC; CDR3 protein: CASSEAGRGYNEQFF; V gene: TRBV11-1; D gene: TRBD2; J gene: TRBJ2-1; clone size: -
CDR3 DNA: TGCGCCGCCATACGGCTGGGACTAGCGCACCAAGAGACCCAGTACTTC; CDR3 protein: CAAIRLGLAHQETQYF; V gene: TRBV23-1; D gene: TRBD2; J gene: TRBJ2-5; clone size: many
CDR3 DNA: TGTGCCAGTGGACAGGGGGGCGGCTATGGCTACACCTTC; CDR3 protein: CASGQGGGYGYTF; V gene: TRBV5-6; D gene: TRBD1; J gene: TRBJ1-2; clone size: few
CDR3 DNA: TGTGCCAGCAGCTTAAATCACCAGCCCCAGCATTTT; CDR3 protein: CASSLNHQPQHF; V gene: TRBV7-2; D gene: -; J gene: TRBJ1-5; clone size: -
CDR3 DNA: TGTGCCAGCAGCTCTACTCCGGGACGAGCCCAAGAGACCCAGTACTTC; CDR3 protein: CASSSTPGRAQETQYF; V gene: TRBV11-2; D gene: -; J gene: TRBJ2-5; clone size: -